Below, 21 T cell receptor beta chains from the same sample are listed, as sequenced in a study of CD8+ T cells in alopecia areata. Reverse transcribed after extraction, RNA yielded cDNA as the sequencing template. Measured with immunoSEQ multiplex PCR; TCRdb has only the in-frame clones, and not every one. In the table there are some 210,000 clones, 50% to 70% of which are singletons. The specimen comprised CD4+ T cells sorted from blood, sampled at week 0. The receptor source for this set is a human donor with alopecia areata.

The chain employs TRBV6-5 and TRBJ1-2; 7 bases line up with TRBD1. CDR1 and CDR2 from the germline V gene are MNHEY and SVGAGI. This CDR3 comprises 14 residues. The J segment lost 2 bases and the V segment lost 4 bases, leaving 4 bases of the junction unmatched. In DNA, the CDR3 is TGTGCCAGCAGTTCCCGACAGGGCAACTATGGCTACACCTTC. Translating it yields CASSSRQGNYGYTF.

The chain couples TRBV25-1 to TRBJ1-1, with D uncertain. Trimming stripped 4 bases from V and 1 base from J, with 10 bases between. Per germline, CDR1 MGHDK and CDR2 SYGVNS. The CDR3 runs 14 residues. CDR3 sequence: CASSASTQNTEAFF. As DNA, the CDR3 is TGTGCCAGCAGTGCCTCGACACAGAACACTGAAGCTTTCTTT.

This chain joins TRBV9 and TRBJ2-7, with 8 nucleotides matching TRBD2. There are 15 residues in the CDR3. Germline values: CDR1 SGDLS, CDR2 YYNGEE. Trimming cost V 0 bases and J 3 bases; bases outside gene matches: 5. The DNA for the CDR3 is TGTGCCAGCAGCGTAGCGGGGGGGGTCTTCTACGAGCAGTACTTC. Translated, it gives CASSVAGGVFYEQYF.

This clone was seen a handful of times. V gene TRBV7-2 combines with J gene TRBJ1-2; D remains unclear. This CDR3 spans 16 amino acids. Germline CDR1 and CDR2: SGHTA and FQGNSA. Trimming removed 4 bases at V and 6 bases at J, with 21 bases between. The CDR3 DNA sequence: TGTGCCAGCAGCTATCCATCTGGTTCTGGGTTGAATGGCTACACCTTC. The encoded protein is CASSYPSGSGLNGYTF.

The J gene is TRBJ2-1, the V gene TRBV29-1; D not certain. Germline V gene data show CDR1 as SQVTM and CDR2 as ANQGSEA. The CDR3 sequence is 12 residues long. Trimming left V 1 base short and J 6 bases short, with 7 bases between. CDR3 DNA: TGCAGCGTTGAAGTGGTCCGCAATGAGCAGTTCTTC. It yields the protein CSVEVVRNEQFF.

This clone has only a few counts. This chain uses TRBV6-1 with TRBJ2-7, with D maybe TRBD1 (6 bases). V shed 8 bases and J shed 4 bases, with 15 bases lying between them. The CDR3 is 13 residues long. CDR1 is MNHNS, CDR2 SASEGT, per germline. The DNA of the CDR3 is TGTGCCAGCGGAGACAGGAGCCCTTACGAGCAGTACTTC. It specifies CASGDRSPYEQYF.

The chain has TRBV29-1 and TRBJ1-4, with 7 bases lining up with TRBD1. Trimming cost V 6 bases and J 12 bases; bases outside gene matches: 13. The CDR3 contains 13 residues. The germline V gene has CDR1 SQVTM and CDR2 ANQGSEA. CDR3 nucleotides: TGCAGCGTAGGCTTTTATAGGGGGCTCGAACTGTTTTTT. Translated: CSVGFYRGLELFF.

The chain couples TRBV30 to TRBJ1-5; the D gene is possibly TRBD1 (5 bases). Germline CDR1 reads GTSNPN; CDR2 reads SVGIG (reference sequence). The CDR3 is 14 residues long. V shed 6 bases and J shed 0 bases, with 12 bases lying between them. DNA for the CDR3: TGTGCCTGTGGGGACCCTTATAGCAATCAGCCCCAGCATTTT. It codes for CACGDPYSNQPQHF.

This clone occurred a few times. CDR3 nucleotides: TGCGCCAGCAGCCCAACGACTAGCGGCACAGATACGCAGTATTTT. Protein product: CASSPTTSGTDTQYF. The gene calls are TRBV5-1 and TRBJ2-3; 8 bases fit TRBD2. The CDR3 covers 15 residues. Unmatched junction bases numbered 5, after V lost 4 bases and J lost 1 base. Germline V gives CDR1 SGHRS, CDR2 YFSETQ.

The CDR3 loop is CASSLTGYEQYF. The DNA of the CDR3 is TGTGCCAGCAGTTTAACAGGCTACGAGCAGTACTTC. The chain employs TRBV6-5 and TRBJ2-7, with a possible D match to TRBD1 (5 bases). In germline, CDR1 is MNHEY, CDR2 SVGAGI. Trimming pared 4 bases from V and 3 bases from J, leaving 7 bases between. The CDR3 is 12 amino acids.

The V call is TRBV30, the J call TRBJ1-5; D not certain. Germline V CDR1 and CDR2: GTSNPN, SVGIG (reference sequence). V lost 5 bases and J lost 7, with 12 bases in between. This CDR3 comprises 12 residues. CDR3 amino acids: CAWGLNRQPQHF. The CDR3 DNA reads TGTGCCTGGGGTCTAAATAGGCAGCCCCAGCATTTT.

This CDR3 reads CASNRQSYGYTF. The CDR3 nucleotides read TGTGCCAGCAATAGACAGAGCTATGGCTACACCTTC. The genes are TRBV6-1 and TRBJ1-2; TRBD1 is a possible D gene (5 bases). This CDR3 has 12 residues. Germline CDR1 reads MNHNS; CDR2 reads SASEGT. V was pared by 7 bases and J by 4 bases, with 10 bases between.

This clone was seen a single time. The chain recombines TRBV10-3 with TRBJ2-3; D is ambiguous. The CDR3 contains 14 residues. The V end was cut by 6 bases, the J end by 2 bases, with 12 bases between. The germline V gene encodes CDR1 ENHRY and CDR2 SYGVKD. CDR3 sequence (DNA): TGTGCCATCAGCCTGGATCCTAACACAGATACGCAGTATTTT. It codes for CAISLDPNTDTQYF.

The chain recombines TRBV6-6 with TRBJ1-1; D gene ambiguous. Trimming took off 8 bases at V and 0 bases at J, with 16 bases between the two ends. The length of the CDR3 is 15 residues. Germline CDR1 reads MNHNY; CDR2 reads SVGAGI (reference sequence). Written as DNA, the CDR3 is TGTGCCAGCTATGGGAGCCCTGGCATGAACACTGAAGCTTTCTTT. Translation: CASYGSPGMNTEAFF.

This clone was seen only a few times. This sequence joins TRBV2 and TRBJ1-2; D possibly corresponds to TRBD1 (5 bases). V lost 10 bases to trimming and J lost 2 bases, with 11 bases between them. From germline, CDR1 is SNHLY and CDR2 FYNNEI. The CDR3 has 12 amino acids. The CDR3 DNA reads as TGTGCCATCCCAACAGGCAACTATGGCTACACCTTC. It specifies CAIPTGNYGYTF.

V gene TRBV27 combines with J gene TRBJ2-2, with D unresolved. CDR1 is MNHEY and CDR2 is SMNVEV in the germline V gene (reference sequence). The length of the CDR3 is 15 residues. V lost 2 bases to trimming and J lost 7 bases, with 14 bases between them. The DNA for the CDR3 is TGTGCCAGCAGTTTAGTGCTGGGGTATAACGGGGAGCTGTTTTTT. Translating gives CASSLVLGYNGELFF.

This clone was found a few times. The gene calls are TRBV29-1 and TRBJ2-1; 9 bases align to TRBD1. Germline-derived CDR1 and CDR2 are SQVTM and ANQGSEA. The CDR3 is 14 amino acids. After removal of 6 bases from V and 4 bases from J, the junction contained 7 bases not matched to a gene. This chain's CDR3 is CSVKDRGGYNEQFF. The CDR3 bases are TGCAGCGTCAAGGACAGGGGAGGTTACAATGAGCAGTTCTTC.

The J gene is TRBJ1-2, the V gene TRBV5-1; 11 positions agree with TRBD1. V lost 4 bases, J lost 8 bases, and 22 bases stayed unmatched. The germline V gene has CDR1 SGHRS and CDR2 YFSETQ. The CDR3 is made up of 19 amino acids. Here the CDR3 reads CASSLDIPGTGGVLRGYTF. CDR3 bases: TGCGCCAGCAGCCTCGATATCCCGGGGACAGGGGGTGTCCTACGGGGCTACACCTTC.

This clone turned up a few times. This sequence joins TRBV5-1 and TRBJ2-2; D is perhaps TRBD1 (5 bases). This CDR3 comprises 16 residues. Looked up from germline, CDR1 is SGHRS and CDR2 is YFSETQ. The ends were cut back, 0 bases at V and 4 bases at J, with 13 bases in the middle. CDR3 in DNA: TGCGCCAGCAGCTTGGTGGCAGGGTCGATCACCGGGGAGCTGTTTTTT. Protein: CASSLVAGSITGELFF.

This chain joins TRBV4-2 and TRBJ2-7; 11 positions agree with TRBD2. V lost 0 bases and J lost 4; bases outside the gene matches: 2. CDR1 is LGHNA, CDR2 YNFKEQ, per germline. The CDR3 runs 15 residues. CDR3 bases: TGTGCCAGCAGCCAAGATACTAGCGGGAGTTACGAGCAGTACTTC. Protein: CASSQDTSGSYEQYF.

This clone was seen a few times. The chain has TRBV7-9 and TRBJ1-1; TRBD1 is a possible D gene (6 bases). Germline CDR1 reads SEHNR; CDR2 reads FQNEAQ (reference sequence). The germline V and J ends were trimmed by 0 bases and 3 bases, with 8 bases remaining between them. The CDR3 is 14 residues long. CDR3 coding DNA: TGTGCCAGCAGCTTAGCCGGGGGCTACACTGAAGCTTTCTTT. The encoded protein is CASSLAGGYTEAFF.